This entry concerns a single T cell receptor beta chain. No antigen is known for it. The data belong to a study of T cell responses to AZD1222 COVID-19 vaccine. Study-level results: A reported finding is that nearly half of spike-specific TCRs target unmutated variant regions. Donors were largely white British and mainly female; clonal diversity was possibly underestimated.

TCRdb's copy holds only in-frame clones and misses some; the assay was immunoSEQ multiplex PCR. The table lists 75,000 to 95,000 clones, approximately 90% of them singletons. CDR1 is MDHEN and CDR2 is SYDVKM in the germline V gene. This CDR3 comprises 16 residues. Trimming cost V 3 bases and J 1 base, with 12 bases left between them. The chain joins TRBV28 to TRBJ2-2; D remains unclear. The sample here was peripheral blood, taken on day 0 of AZD1222 vaccination. This TCR was recovered from an adult in good health. The CDR3 DNA reads as TGTGCCAGCAGTTTTGACTCCAGTTTGAACACCGGGGAGCTGTTTTTT. This translates into CASSFDSSLNTGELFF.